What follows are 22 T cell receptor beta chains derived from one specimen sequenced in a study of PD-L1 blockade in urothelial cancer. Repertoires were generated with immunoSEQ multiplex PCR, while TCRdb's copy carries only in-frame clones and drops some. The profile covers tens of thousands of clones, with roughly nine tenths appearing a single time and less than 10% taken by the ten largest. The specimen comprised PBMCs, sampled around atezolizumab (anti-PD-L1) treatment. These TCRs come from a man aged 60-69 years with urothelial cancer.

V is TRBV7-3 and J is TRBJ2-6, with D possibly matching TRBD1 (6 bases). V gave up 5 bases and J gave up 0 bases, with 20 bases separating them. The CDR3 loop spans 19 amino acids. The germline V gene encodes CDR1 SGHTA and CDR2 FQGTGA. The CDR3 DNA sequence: TGTGCCAGCAGCCTCCGAGGGGGTCCCACCCGCTCTGGGGCCAACGTCCTGACTTTC. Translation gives CASSLRGGPTRSGANVLTF.

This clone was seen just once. The CDR3 region is CASSPQRQTYEQYF. In nucleotides, the CDR3 is TGTGCCAGCAGCCCCCAACGACAGACCTACGAGCAGTACTTC. The chain combines TRBV7-8 with TRBJ2-7; weak D call: TRBD1 (5 bases). CDR1 and CDR2 (germline): SGHVS, FQNEAQ. This CDR3 comprises 14 residues. The germline V and J ends were trimmed by 5 bases and 2 bases, with 13 bases remaining between them.

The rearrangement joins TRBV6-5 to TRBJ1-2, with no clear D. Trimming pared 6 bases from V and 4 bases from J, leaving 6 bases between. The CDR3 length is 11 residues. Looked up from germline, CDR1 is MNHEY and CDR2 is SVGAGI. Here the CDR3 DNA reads TGTGCCAGCAGCGGGAGCTATGGCTACACCTTC. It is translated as CASSGSYGYTF.

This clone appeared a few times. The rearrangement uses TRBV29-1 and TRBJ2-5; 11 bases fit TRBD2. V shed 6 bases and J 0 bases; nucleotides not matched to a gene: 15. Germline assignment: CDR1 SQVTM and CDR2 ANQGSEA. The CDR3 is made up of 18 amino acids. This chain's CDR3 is CSVEGGVAGGRYQETQYF. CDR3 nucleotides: TGCAGCGTAGAGGGGGGAGTAGCGGGGGGGAGATACCAAGAGACCCAGTACTTC.

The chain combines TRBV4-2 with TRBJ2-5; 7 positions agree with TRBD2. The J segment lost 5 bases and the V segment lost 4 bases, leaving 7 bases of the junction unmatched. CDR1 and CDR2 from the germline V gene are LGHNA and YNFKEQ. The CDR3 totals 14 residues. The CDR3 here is CASSPATGGETQYF. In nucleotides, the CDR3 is TGTGCCAGCAGCCCCGCGACGGGGGGTGAGACCCAGTACTTC.

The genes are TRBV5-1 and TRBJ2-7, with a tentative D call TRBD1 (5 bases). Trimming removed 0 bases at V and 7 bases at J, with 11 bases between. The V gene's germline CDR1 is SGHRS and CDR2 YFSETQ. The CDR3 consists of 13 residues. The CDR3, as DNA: TGCGCCAGCAGCTTGGGGGGCCAACGGGAGCAGTACTTC. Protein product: CASSLGGQREQYF.

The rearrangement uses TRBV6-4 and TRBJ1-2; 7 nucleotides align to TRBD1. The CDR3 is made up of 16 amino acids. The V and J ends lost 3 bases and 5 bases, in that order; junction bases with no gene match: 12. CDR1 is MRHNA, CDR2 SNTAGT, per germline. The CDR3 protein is CASSELIDRVGYGYTF. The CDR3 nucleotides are TGTGCCAGCAGTGAACTAATTGACAGGGTGGGGTATGGCTACACCTTC.

The CDR3 is CASRSHRERVTDTQYF. The CDR3 DNA reads TGTGCCAGCAGGTCACACAGGGAGAGGGTCACAGATACGCAGTATTTT. This chain links TRBV6-4 with TRBJ2-3, with TRBD1 as a possible D gene (6 bases). V was clipped by 6 bases and J by 2 bases, with 18 bases between them. This CDR3 region has 16 residues. Germline loops: CDR1 MRHNA, CDR2 SNTAGT.

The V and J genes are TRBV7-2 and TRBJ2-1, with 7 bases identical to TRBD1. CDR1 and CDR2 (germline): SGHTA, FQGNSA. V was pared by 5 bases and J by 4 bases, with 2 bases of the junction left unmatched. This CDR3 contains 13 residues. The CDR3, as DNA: TGTGCCAGCAGCCCGACAGGGTACAATGAGCAGTTCTTC. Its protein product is CASSPTGYNEQFF.

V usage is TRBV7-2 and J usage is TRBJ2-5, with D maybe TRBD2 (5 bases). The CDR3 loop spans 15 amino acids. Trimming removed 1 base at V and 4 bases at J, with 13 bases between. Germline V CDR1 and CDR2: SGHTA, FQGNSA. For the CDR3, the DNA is TGTGCCAGCAGCTTAGGTCGGGGTTCGGGAGAGACCCAGTACTTC. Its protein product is CASSLGRGSGETQYF.

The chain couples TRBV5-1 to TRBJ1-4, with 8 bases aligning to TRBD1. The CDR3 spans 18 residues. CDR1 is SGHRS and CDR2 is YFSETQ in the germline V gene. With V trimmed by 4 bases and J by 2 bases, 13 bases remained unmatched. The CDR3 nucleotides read TGCGCCAGCAGCGCGGGACAGGTGGTTAATCCTACTAATGAAAAACTGTTTTTT. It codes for CASSAGQVVNPTNEKLFF.

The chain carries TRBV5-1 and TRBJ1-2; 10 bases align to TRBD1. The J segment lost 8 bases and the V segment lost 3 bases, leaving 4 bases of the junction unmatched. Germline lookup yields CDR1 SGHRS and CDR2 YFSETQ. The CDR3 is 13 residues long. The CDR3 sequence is CASSSRDRGGYTF. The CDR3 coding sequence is TGCGCCAGCAGCTCCCGGGACAGGGGAGGCTACACCTTC.

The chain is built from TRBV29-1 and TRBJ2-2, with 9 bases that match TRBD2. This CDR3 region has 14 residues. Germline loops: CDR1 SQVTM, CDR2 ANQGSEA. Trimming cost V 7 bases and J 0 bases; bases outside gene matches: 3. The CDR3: CSGQRGANTGELFF. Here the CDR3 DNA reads TGCAGCGGCCAGCGGGGGGCGAACACCGGGGAGCTGTTTTTT.

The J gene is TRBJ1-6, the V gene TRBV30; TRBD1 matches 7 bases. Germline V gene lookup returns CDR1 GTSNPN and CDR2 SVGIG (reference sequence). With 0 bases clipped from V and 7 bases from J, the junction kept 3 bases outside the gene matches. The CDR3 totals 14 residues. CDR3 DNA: TGTGCCTGGAGTGTTACCAGGGGGAATTCACCCCTCCACTTT. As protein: CAWSVTRGNSPLHF. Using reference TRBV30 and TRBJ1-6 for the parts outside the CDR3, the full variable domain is SQTIHQWPATLVQPVGSPLSLECTVEGTSNPNLYWYRQAAGRGLQLLFYSVGIGQISSEVPQNLSASRPQDRQFILSSKKLLLSDSGFYLCAWSVTRGNSPLHFGNGTRLTVT.

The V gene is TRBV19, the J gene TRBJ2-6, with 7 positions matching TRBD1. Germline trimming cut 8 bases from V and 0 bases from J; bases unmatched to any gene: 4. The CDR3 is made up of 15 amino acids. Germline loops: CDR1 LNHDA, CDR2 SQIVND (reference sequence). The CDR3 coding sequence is TGTGCCAGTGCAGGGACAGACTCTGGGGCCAACGTCCTGACTTTC. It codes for CASAGTDSGANVLTF.

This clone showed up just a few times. CDR3 sequence: CASSQDRKSSYEQYF. CDR3 in DNA: TGTGCCAGCAGCCAAGACAGGAAGAGCTCCTACGAGCAGTACTTC. This sequence joins TRBV14 and TRBJ2-7; D gene ambiguous. Trimming shortened V by 0 bases and J by 0 bases, and 9 bases separated the two germline ends. Germline loops: CDR1 SGHDN, CDR2 FVKESK. The CDR3 has 15 residues.

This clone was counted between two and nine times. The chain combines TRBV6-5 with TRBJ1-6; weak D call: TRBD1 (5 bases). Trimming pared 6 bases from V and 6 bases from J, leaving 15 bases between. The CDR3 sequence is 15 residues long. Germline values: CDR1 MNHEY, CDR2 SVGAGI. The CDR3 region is CASRLQGGRNSPLHF. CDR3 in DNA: TGTGCCAGCAGACTTCAGGGAGGGCGTAATTCACCCCTCCACTTT.

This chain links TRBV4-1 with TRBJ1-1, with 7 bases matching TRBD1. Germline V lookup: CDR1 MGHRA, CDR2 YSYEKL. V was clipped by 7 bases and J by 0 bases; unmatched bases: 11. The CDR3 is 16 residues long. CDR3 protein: CASKQGRGELNTEAFF. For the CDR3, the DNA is TGCGCCAGCAAACAAGGCAGGGGGGAATTGAACACTGAAGCTTTCTTT.

The CDR3 loop reads CASSVGRGQETQYF. DNA of the CDR3: TGTGCCAGCAGCGTAGGGAGGGGCCAAGAGACCCAGTACTTC. The V call is TRBV9, the J call TRBJ2-5; D is perhaps TRBD2 (6 bases). CDR1 and CDR2 from the germline V gene are SGDLS and YYNGEE. This CDR3 region has 14 residues. The V gene lost 0 bases and the J gene lost 1 base, with 7 bases spanning the gap. Supplemented by reference TRBV9 and TRBJ2-5, the full variable domain reads DSGVTQTPKHLITATGQRVTLRCSPRSGDLSVYWYQQSLDQGLQFLIQYYNGEERAKGNILERFSAQQFPDLHSELNLSSLELGDSALYFCASSVGRGQETQYFGPGTRLLVL.

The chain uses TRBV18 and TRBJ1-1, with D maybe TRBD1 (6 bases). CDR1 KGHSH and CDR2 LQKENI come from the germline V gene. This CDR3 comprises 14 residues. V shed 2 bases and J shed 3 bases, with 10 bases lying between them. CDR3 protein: CASSPNRADTEAFF. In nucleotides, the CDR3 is TGTGCCAGCTCACCAAACAGGGCGGACACTGAAGCTTTCTTT. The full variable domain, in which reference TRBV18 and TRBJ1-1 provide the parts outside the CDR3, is NAGVMQNPRHLVRRRGQEARLRCSPMKGHSHVYWYRQLPEEGLKFMVYLQKENIIDESGMPKERFSAEFPKEGPSILRIQQVVRGDSAAYFCASSPNRADTEAFFGQGTRLTVV.

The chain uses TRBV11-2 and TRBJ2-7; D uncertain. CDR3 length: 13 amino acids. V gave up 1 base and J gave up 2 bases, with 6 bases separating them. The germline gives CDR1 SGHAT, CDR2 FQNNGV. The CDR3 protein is CASSLVVTYEQYF. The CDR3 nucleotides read TGTGCCAGCAGCTTAGTCGTTACCTACGAGCAGTACTTC.

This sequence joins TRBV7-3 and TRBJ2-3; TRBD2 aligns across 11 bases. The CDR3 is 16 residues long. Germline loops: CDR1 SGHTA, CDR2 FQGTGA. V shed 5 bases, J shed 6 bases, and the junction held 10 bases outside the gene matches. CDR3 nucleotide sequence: TGTGCCAGCAGCAAAAATAGCGGGGGGGCAGGGGATACGCAGTATTTT. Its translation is CASSKNSGGAGDTQYF.